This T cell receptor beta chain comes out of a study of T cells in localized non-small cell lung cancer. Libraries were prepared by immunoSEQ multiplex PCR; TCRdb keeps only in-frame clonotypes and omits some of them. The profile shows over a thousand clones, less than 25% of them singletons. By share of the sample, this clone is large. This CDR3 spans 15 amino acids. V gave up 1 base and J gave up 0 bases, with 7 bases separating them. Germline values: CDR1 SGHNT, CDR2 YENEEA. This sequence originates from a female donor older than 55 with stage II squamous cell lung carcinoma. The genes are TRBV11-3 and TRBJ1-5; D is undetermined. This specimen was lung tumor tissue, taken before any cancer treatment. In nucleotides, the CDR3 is TGTGCCAGCAGCTTAGTGTGGGGTAGCAATCAGCCCCAGCATTTT. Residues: CASSLVWGSNQPQHF.